This T cell receptor beta chain was sequenced for a study of blood T cell repertoires in COVID-19. About the study: Acute and convalescent COVID-19 specimens originated in the United States, Italy and Spain.

Looked up from germline, CDR1 is SGHNT and CDR2 is YYREEE (reference sequence). The CDR3 totals 16 residues. The V and J ends lost 3 bases and 8 bases respectively, with 21 bases between them. As processed by the authors: How many nucleated cells were present was estimated from reference gene primer amplification. Clones were sequenced by immunoSEQ multiplex PCR, and TCRdb holds only the in-frame ones, with some missing. V, J and clone size were drawn from that table, and D and trimming were deduced from the DNA. This table has about 120,000 clones, 79% appearing once. The V call is TRBV5-4, the J call TRBJ2-1; maybe TRBD1 (5 bases). The sequence came from a woman of 80 years or more with acute or convalescent COVID-19. The material sequenced was peripheral blood. The CDR3 sequence is CASSWGLGATDDEQFF. The CDR3 DNA reads TGTGCCAGCAGCTGGGGCCTAGGCGCCACGGACGATGAGCAGTTCTTC.